The rows below give T cell receptor beta chains drawn from one sample of a study of T-cell reconstitution after alpha-beta-depleted transplantation in children. TCRdb used MiXCR to reprocess the PCR reads, holding one entry per CDR3 protein. Of about 350,000 distinct CDR3 sequences in the sample, 15% to 20% are singletons; the top ten hold approximately 38%. The sample here was PBMCs, mostly from graft donor cells, taken 360 days after TCRalphabeta/CD19-depleted stem cell transplant. The origin of the receptors is a male patient aged 2 to 9 who had a stem cell transplant for acute lymphoblastic leukemia, so the T cells may come from the graft donor. Both conserved end residues are part of each CDR3. D genes are given only for firm matches. Rows may omit the clone size; those that give it use once, few, many or a size class.

d_call: TRBD2; v_call: TRBV5-1; j_call: TRBJ2-7; clone_size: few; cdr3_nt: TGCGCCAGCAGCCTGGGGGGAACTGGGACTAGGTCCTACGAGCAGTACTTC; cdr3_aa: CASSLGGTGTRSYEQYF
d_call: NA; v_call: TRBV20-1; j_call: TRBJ1-5; clone_size: NA; cdr3_nt: TGCAGTGCTAGGGTTGGCTGGGATAGCAATCAGCCCCAGCATTTT; cdr3_aa: CSARVGWDSNQPQHF
d_call: NA; v_call: TRBV6-1; j_call: TRBJ1-2; clone_size: few; cdr3_nt: TGTGCCAGCAGTGAGGCAGTCTATGGCTACACCTTC; cdr3_aa: CASSEAVYGYTF
d_call: TRBD2; v_call: TRBV18; j_call: TRBJ2-2; clone_size: NA; cdr3_nt: TGTGCCAGCTCAAGATTTTTAGCGGGAGCCGTCGGGGAGCTGTTTTTT; cdr3_aa: CASSRFLAGAVGELFF
d_call: TRBD2; v_call: TRBV28; j_call: TRBJ2-1; clone_size: few; cdr3_nt: TGTGCCAGCAGTTTTGGACTAGCGGGCCCCAATGAGCAGTTCTTC; cdr3_aa: CASSFGLAGPNEQFF
d_call: TRBD1; v_call: TRBV29-1; j_call: TRBJ2-5; clone_size: few; cdr3_nt: TGCAGCGTTGGGGCGACAGGGGAGACCCAGTACTTC; cdr3_aa: CSVGATGETQYF
d_call: NA; v_call: TRBV30; j_call: TRBJ2-2; clone_size: NA; cdr3_nt: TGTGCCTGGAGTTTAAATGCCGGGGAGCTGTTTTTT; cdr3_aa: CAWSLNAGELFF
d_call: TRBD1; v_call: TRBV7-9; j_call: TRBJ2-5; clone_size: many; cdr3_nt: TGTGCCAGCAGCTCAGGTCTTGGGACAGGGGGTCAAGAGACCCAGTACTTC; cdr3_aa: CASSSGLGTGGQETQYF
d_call: NA; v_call: TRBV5-1; j_call: TRBJ2-5; clone_size: few; cdr3_nt: TGCGCCAGCAGCAAGGGAGCAATTACGGAGACCCAGTACTTC; cdr3_aa: CASSKGAITETQYF
d_call: NA; v_call: TRBV5-1; j_call: TRBJ1-2; clone_size: few; cdr3_nt: TGCGCCAGCAGGGCAGGAGCTAACTATGGCTACACCTTC; cdr3_aa: CASRAGANYGYTF
d_call: NA; v_call: TRBV5-1; j_call: TRBJ2-4; clone_size: NA; cdr3_nt: TGCGCCAGCAGCTTACGGACTTCCAAAAACATTCAGTACTTC; cdr3_aa: CASSLRTSKNIQYF
d_call: TRBD1; v_call: TRBV7-2; j_call: TRBJ2-1; clone_size: few; cdr3_nt: TGTGCCAGCAGCTTAGCGGACAGGGTAAACGAGCAGTTCTTC; cdr3_aa: CASSLADRVNEQFF
d_call: NA; v_call: TRBV6-5; j_call: TRBJ2-7; clone_size: few; cdr3_nt: TGTGCCAGCACAGGGGTCCCATACGAGCAGTACTTC; cdr3_aa: CASTGVPYEQYF
d_call: NA; v_call: TRBV7-9; j_call: TRBJ2-7; clone_size: NA; cdr3_nt: TGTGCCAGCAGCTTAGGACATTGGGGGCCTTCCGCCTACGAGCAGTACTTC; cdr3_aa: CASSLGHWGPSAYEQYF
d_call: NA; v_call: TRBV6-5; j_call: TRBJ2-1; clone_size: many; cdr3_nt: TGTGCCAGCAGTTACAGGCCCGAGGTTTATGCATATGAGCAGTTCTTC; cdr3_aa: CASSYRPEVYAYEQFF
d_call: NA; v_call: TRBV7-9; j_call: TRBJ1-2; clone_size: NA; cdr3_nt: TGTGCCAGCAGCCGCCCGGACGATCCCCATGGCTACACCTTC; cdr3_aa: CASSRPDDPHGYTF
d_call: NA; v_call: TRBV4-3; j_call: TRBJ2-7; clone_size: NA; cdr3_nt: TGCGCCAGCAGCCAAGATATGTCCTACGAGCAGTACTTC; cdr3_aa: CASSQDMSYEQYF
d_call: TRBD1; v_call: TRBV20-1; j_call: TRBJ2-5; clone_size: NA; cdr3_nt: TGCAGTGCTTTGGACAGGGATGGGTTAGAGACCCAGTACTTC; cdr3_aa: CSALDRDGLETQYF
d_call: NA; v_call: TRBV30; j_call: TRBJ1-5; clone_size: NA; cdr3_nt: TGTGCCTGGAGTGCCCCACCAGGAGGTAATCAGCCCCAGCATTTT; cdr3_aa: CAWSAPPGGNQPQHF
d_call: TRBD2; v_call: TRBV18; j_call: TRBJ2-3; clone_size: NA; cdr3_nt: TGTGCCAGCTCACAAAACCTAGCGGGAGTCTCAGATACGCAGTATTTT; cdr3_aa: CASSQNLAGVSDTQYF
d_call: TRBD2; v_call: TRBV12-3/TRBV12-4; j_call: TRBJ2-5; clone_size: NA; cdr3_nt: TGTGCCAGCAGCCCAGGACTAGCGGGCTTGGGAGAGACCCAGTACTTC; cdr3_aa: CASSPGLAGLGETQYF
d_call: NA; v_call: TRBV4-1; j_call: TRBJ2-2; clone_size: NA; cdr3_nt: TGCGCCAGCAGCATGGGGGCAGCGAACACCGGGGAGCTGTTTTTT; cdr3_aa: CASSMGAANTGELFF
d_call: TRBD2; v_call: TRBV4-3; j_call: TRBJ2-1; clone_size: few; cdr3_nt: TGCGCCAGCAGCCGGGACTATTCCAATGAGCAGTTCTTC; cdr3_aa: CASSRDYSNEQFF
d_call: TRBD1; v_call: TRBV6-1; j_call: TRBJ2-6; clone_size: NA; cdr3_nt: TGTGCCAGCAGTCCGACAGGGGCCAGCTCTGGGGCCAACGTCCTGACTTTC; cdr3_aa: CASSPTGASSGANVLTF
d_call: TRBD2; v_call: TRBV2; j_call: TRBJ2-5; clone_size: NA; cdr3_nt: TGTGCCAGCGGGGAAGGGACTAGCGCCAATAGGGGGCAAGAGACCCAGTACTTC; cdr3_aa: CASGEGTSANRGQETQYF
d_call: NA; v_call: TRBV21-1; j_call: TRBJ2-7; clone_size: many; cdr3_nt: TGTGCCACTCCCGGACTAGCGGACTCCTACGAGCAGTACTTC; cdr3_aa: CATPGLADSYEQYF
d_call: NA; v_call: TRBV7-8; j_call: TRBJ2-2; clone_size: many; cdr3_nt: TGTGCCAGCAGCGAGACGACGGCACCTACCGGGGAGCTGTTTTTT; cdr3_aa: CASSETTAPTGELFF
d_call: TRBD2; v_call: TRBV20-1; j_call: TRBJ2-1; clone_size: few; cdr3_nt: TGCAGTGCTAGAGATATGACTAGCGGGACCAATGAGCAGTTCTTC; cdr3_aa: CSARDMTSGTNEQFF
d_call: NA; v_call: TRBV6-5; j_call: TRBJ2-3; clone_size: few; cdr3_nt: TGTGCCAGCAGTTACGGAGCGCGATGGAGGGATACGCAGTATTTT; cdr3_aa: CASSYGARWRDTQYF
d_call: NA; v_call: TRBV10-3; j_call: TRBJ2-7; clone_size: many; cdr3_nt: TGTGCCATCAGTGGCGAGACAGCCGGGGAGCAGTACTTC; cdr3_aa: CAISGETAGEQYF
d_call: TRBD2; v_call: TRBV28; j_call: TRBJ2-3; clone_size: NA; cdr3_nt: TGTGCCAGCGGGCCAGCGGGAGAGGCAGATACGCAGTATTTT; cdr3_aa: CASGPAGEADTQYF
d_call: NA; v_call: TRBV11-2; j_call: TRBJ2-5; clone_size: NA; cdr3_nt: TGTGCCAGCAGCCCGGACTGGGGTGGGACCCAGTACTTC; cdr3_aa: CASSPDWGGTQYF
d_call: TRBD1; v_call: TRBV12-3/TRBV12-4; j_call: TRBJ2-1; clone_size: NA; cdr3_nt: TGTGCCAGCAGTTCCCGGGACAGGGCCCACAATGAGCAGTTCTTC; cdr3_aa: CASSSRDRAHNEQFF
d_call: NA; v_call: TRBV5-5; j_call: TRBJ2-1; clone_size: many; cdr3_nt: TGTGCCAGCAGCTACGAATACGGGTCGTACAATGAGCAGTTCTTC; cdr3_aa: CASSYEYGSYNEQFF
d_call: NA; v_call: TRBV18; j_call: TRBJ1-2; clone_size: many; cdr3_nt: TGTGCCAGCTCTCCGGCGGATTATGGCTACACCTTC; cdr3_aa: CASSPADYGYTF
d_call: TRBD2; v_call: TRBV29-1; j_call: TRBJ2-7; clone_size: many; cdr3_nt: TGCAGCGTTTGGCTAGCGGGAGGATACGAGCAGTACTTC; cdr3_aa: CSVWLAGGYEQYF
d_call: NA; v_call: TRBV21-1; j_call: TRBJ2-1; clone_size: NA; cdr3_nt: TGTGCCAGCAGCAAACGAAACCCCAGACAGATTGAGCAGTTCTTC; cdr3_aa: CASSKRNPRQIEQFF
d_call: TRBD1; v_call: TRBV28; j_call: TRBJ1-1; clone_size: NA; cdr3_nt: TGTGCCAGCAGTTTAGGCGGGACAGGATTTGGGAACACTGAAGCTTTCTTT; cdr3_aa: CASSLGGTGFGNTEAFF
d_call: NA; v_call: TRBV7-2; j_call: TRBJ2-1; clone_size: many; cdr3_nt: TGTGCCAGCAGCTTTCGCGAATCCGAGGGCTCCTACAATGAGCAGTTCTTC; cdr3_aa: CASSFRESEGSYNEQFF
d_call: TRBD2; v_call: TRBV7-3; j_call: TRBJ2-3; clone_size: NA; cdr3_nt: TGTGCCAGCAGCTCCCGAAAAGCGGGAGGGTACACAGATACGCAGTATTTT; cdr3_aa: CASSSRKAGGYTDTQYF
d_call: TRBD2; v_call: TRBV6-5; j_call: TRBJ2-5; clone_size: few; cdr3_nt: TGTGCCAGCAGTTACGACGGCCTAGCGGGTGGAGAGACCCAGTACTTC; cdr3_aa: CASSYDGLAGGETQYF
d_call: NA; v_call: TRBV7-9; j_call: TRBJ1-2; clone_size: few; cdr3_nt: TGTGCCAGCAGCCAAGGTTTGTTCGGACCCTATGGCTACACCTTC; cdr3_aa: CASSQGLFGPYGYTF
d_call: NA; v_call: TRBV28; j_call: TRBJ2-7; clone_size: few; cdr3_nt: TGTGCCAGCAGTCCGCCTCGGGACTTCTCCTACGAGCAGTACTTC; cdr3_aa: CASSPPRDFSYEQYF
d_call: NA; v_call: TRBV5-4; j_call: TRBJ2-3; clone_size: NA; cdr3_nt: TGTGCCAGCAGCACCAGTAGCACAGATACGCAGTATTTT; cdr3_aa: CASSTSSTDTQYF
d_call: NA; v_call: TRBV29-1; j_call: TRBJ2-3; clone_size: many; cdr3_nt: TGCAGCGTTGACCCTCAGCCAGCGCCCCTTGGGGAAAATACGCAGTATTTT; cdr3_aa: CSVDPQPAPLGENTQYF
d_call: TRBD1; v_call: TRBV5-1; j_call: TRBJ2-5; clone_size: few; cdr3_nt: TGCGCCAGCAGCAATACAGGGGGCGGAGAGACCCAGTACTTC; cdr3_aa: CASSNTGGGETQYF
d_call: NA; v_call: TRBV7-8; j_call: TRBJ1-1; clone_size: NA; cdr3_nt: TGTGCCAGCAGCTGGTTGAAGAACACTGAAGCTTTCTTT; cdr3_aa: CASSWLKNTEAFF
d_call: NA; v_call: TRBV29-1; j_call: TRBJ1-3; clone_size: NA; cdr3_nt: TGCAGCGTTGATGGGCAGGGCAGAAACACCATATATTTT; cdr3_aa: CSVDGQGRNTIYF
d_call: NA; v_call: TRBV29-1; j_call: TRBJ1-1; clone_size: NA; cdr3_nt: TGCAGCGCCGGGGGAGGCATGAACACTGAAGCTTTCTTT; cdr3_aa: CSAGGGMNTEAFF
d_call: NA; v_call: TRBV18; j_call: TRBJ1-5; clone_size: few; cdr3_nt: TGTGCCAGCTCACCTACAGGGTGGTGGAATCAGCCCCAGCATTTT; cdr3_aa: CASSPTGWWNQPQHF
d_call: TRBD2; v_call: TRBV27; j_call: TRBJ2-3; clone_size: NA; cdr3_nt: TGTGCCAGCAGTCTAACCCTAGCGGGAAATGCAGATACGCAGTATTTT; cdr3_aa: CASSLTLAGNADTQYF
d_call: TRBD2; v_call: TRBV4-3; j_call: TRBJ2-4; clone_size: NA; cdr3_nt: TGCGCCAGCAGCCAAGACTCCGGGACTAGCGATTTAAACATTCAGTACTTC; cdr3_aa: CASSQDSGTSDLNIQYF
d_call: NA; v_call: TRBV27; j_call: TRBJ2-7; clone_size: many; cdr3_nt: TGTGCCAGCAGTTTTTCCCTTCCGGGACATGTGGACTACGAGCAGTACTTC; cdr3_aa: CASSFSLPGHVDYEQYF
d_call: TRBD2; v_call: TRBV27; j_call: TRBJ2-2; clone_size: NA; cdr3_nt: TGTGCCAGCAGTTCCGGTTGGGAGCGGGAGGGCCAAGGCGGGGAGCTGTTTTTT; cdr3_aa: CASSSGWEREGQGGELFF
d_call: NA; v_call: TRBV29-1; j_call: TRBJ2-6; clone_size: few; cdr3_nt: TGCAGCGTTGCCGAGTTGGCAGGACACTCTGGGGCCAACGTCCTGACTTTC; cdr3_aa: CSVAELAGHSGANVLTF
d_call: NA; v_call: TRBV12-3/TRBV12-4; j_call: TRBJ1-2; clone_size: NA; cdr3_nt: TGTGCCAGCAGTTTAAGCAGGAACTATGGCTACACCTTC; cdr3_aa: CASSLSRNYGYTF
d_call: NA; v_call: TRBV12-3/TRBV12-4; j_call: TRBJ1-2; clone_size: many; cdr3_nt: TGTGCCAGCAGCCCCGGACACATCTATGGCTACACCTTC; cdr3_aa: CASSPGHIYGYTF
d_call: TRBD1; v_call: TRBV20-1; j_call: TRBJ1-2; clone_size: NA; cdr3_nt: TGCAGTGCTTTCCAGGGACAGGGGGCTGTGAACTATGGCTACACCTTC; cdr3_aa: CSAFQGQGAVNYGYTF
d_call: NA; v_call: TRBV10-3; j_call: TRBJ1-6; clone_size: few; cdr3_nt: TGTGCCATCAGTGATCCGGGCCTCAATTCACCCCTCCACTTT; cdr3_aa: CAISDPGLNSPLHF